The clone carrying this T cell receptor beta chain came up a few times. No antigen is known for it. Trimming took 2 bases from V and 4 from J; bases not matched to a gene: 4. Germline V lookup: CDR1 MNHNS, CDR2 SASEGT. There are 15 residues in the CDR3. The repertoire was sequenced with immunoSEQ multiplex PCR; TCRdb's copy has only in-frame clones and lacks some. The sample has tens of thousands of clones; 85% to 95% are singletons. The data are from a study of cytomegalovirus exposure and HLA in healthy donors. Findings and limits, study-wide: Specificity of three CMV-associated chains for CMV antigens was verified in vitro. The study put 150 or so TCR beta chains on its list as cytomegalovirus-associated. Using the classifier, cytomegalovirus status was reportedly diagnosed with high specificity and sensitivity.

Separate from the roughly 670-subject first cohort, the approximately 120-subject validation cohort was the one that the donors belonged to. Sample: PBMCs. This rearrangement joins TRBV6-1 to TRBJ2-1, with 8 positions matching TRBD2. The clonotype originates from a man aged 18 to 29 in good health and CMV-seronegative. CDR3 in amino acids: CASSERSSGYNEQFF. The CDR3 DNA is TGTGCCAGCAGTGAACGGTCTAGCGGGTACAATGAGCAGTTCTTC.